The 14 T cell receptor beta chains below were found in one sample sequenced in a study of T cell responses to AZD1222 COVID-19 vaccine. Libraries were prepared by immunoSEQ multiplex PCR; TCRdb keeps only in-frame clonotypes and omits some of them. The sample has about 95,000 clones, roughly nine tenths seen once. The starting material was peripheral blood, obtained on day 0 of AZD1222 vaccination. The receptors were gathered from an adult in good health.

This rearrangement joins TRBV19 to TRBJ1-6; TRBD1 might be the D (6 bases). The V and J ends lost 9 bases and 4 bases respectively, with 19 bases between them. CDR1 is LNHDA, CDR2 SQIVND, per germline (reference sequence). This CDR3 region has 16 residues. Written as DNA, the CDR3 is TGTGCCAGCGTATCCCAGGGAGGGGGATATAATTCACCCCTCCACTTT. Translated, it gives CASVSQGGGYNSPLHF.

This chain links TRBV6-5 with TRBJ1-2; no clear D gene. The CDR3 is made up of 15 amino acids. Germline lookup yields CDR1 MNHEY and CDR2 SVGAGI. V was cut by 0 bases and J by 5 bases, with 13 bases left in between. This CDR3 is CASSYSRLNLYGYTF. CDR3 sequence (DNA): TGTGCCAGCAGTTACTCGAGGTTAAATCTTTATGGCTACACCTTC.

The chain links TRBV10-2 to TRBJ1-5; D not certain. Deletions cut 3 bases from V and 5 bases from J, with 11 bases between. Germline V CDR1 and CDR2: WSHSY, SAAADI. The CDR3 covers 14 residues. CDR3 sequence reads: CASSERGRDQPQHF. The DNA of the CDR3 is TGCGCCAGCAGTGAACGGGGAAGGGATCAGCCCCAGCATTTT.

This clone turned up a few times. The rearrangement uses TRBV6-4 and TRBJ2-2; 8 bases agree with TRBD2. With 0 bases clipped from V and 5 bases from J, the junction kept 5 bases outside the gene matches. Per germline, CDR1 MRHNA and CDR2 SNTAGT. The CDR3 sequence is 16 residues long. The CDR3 spells CASSDSSSGVTGELFF. DNA of the CDR3: TGTGCCAGCAGTGACTCGAGTAGCGGGGTAACCGGGGAGCTGTTTTTT.

J is TRBJ1-5 and V is TRBV12-3 or TRBV12-4; TRBD1 agrees at 7 bases. The trim removed 6 bases at V and 4 bases at J, leaving 3 bases unmatched. The CDR3 contains 13 residues. DNA of the CDR3: TGTGCCAGCAGGGGGACAGAGAATCAGCCCCAGCATTTT. Translated: CASRGTENQPQHF.

The J gene is TRBJ1-5, the V gene TRBV19, with D uncertain. The CDR3 loop spans 15 amino acids. The V gene lost 3 bases and the J gene lost 3 bases, with 12 bases spanning the gap. The V gene's germline CDR1 is LNHDA and CDR2 SQIVND (reference sequence). CDR3 DNA: TGTGCCAGTAGTATCCCCACGGATTTCAATCAGCCCCAGCATTTT. Protein: CASSIPTDFNQPQHF.

The chain uses TRBV7-8 and TRBJ2-3; 11 nucleotides line up with TRBD2. This CDR3 has 13 residues. Germline V lookup: CDR1 SGHVS, CDR2 FQNEAQ. The CDR3 coding sequence is TGTGTAGCGGGGGGGGGCCGGACAGATACGCAGTATTTT. As protein: CVAGGGRTDTQYF.

V is TRBV5-1 and J is TRBJ2-3; 9 bases match TRBD2. V dropped 3 bases and J dropped 2; count of bases not matched to a gene: 10. From germline, CDR1 is SGHRS and CDR2 YFSETQ. The CDR3 consists of 17 residues. Here the CDR3 DNA reads TGCGCCAGCAGCTGGCCTAGCGGGGCGGCAATCACAGATACGCAGTATTTT. It is translated as CASSWPSGAAITDTQYF.

V and J are TRBV5-1 and TRBJ1-4; D ambiguous. With 0 bases removed from V and 0 bases from J, the gap between germline ends came to 12 bases. The CDR3 is made up of 17 amino acids. The germline gives CDR1 SGHRS, CDR2 YFSETQ. For the CDR3, the DNA is TGCGCCAGCAGCTTGGCCGTCGGGGATGCAACTAATGAAAAACTGTTTTTT. Residues: CASSLAVGDATNEKLFF.

The CDR3 nucleotides are TGTGCCAGCAGTGACGGGCGGAACAATGAGCAGTTCTTC. Protein: CASSDGRNNEQFF. The chain employs TRBV6-4 and TRBJ2-1; D not certain. Looked up from germline, CDR1 is MRHNA and CDR2 is SNTAGT. Trimming took 2 bases from V and 5 from J, leaving 7 bases between them. CDR3 size: 13 residues.

This chain connects TRBV3-1 (or the pseudogene TRBV3-2) to TRBJ2-5, with TRBD2 matching 11 bases. Germline CDR1 LGHDT, CDR2 YNNKEL (reference sequence). The CDR3 runs to 18 residues. The trim removed 0 bases at V and 2 bases at J, leaving 8 bases unmatched. The CDR3 DNA reads as TGTGCCAGCAGCCAAGATAACGAGACTAGCGGGGAACAAGAGACCCAGTACTTC. Its protein is CASSQDNETSGEQETQYF.

The chain links TRBV9 to TRBJ2-7; 11 nucleotides line up with TRBD1. The CDR3 consists of 16 residues. Germline CDR1 reads SGDLS; CDR2 reads YYNGEE. V lost 2 bases and J lost 2; bases outside the gene matches: 6. The CDR3 spells CASSVRDRGAPYEQYF. CDR3 DNA sequence: TGTGCCAGCAGCGTCCGGGACAGGGGGGCCCCCTACGAGCAGTACTTC.

V is TRBV10-3 and J is TRBJ2-2, with 7 bases that match TRBD2. The CDR3 spans 13 residues. With 8 bases clipped from V and 6 bases from J, the junction kept 6 bases outside the gene matches. Germline V gene lookup returns CDR1 ENHRY and CDR2 SYGVKD. The CDR3 region is CAIGQAGPGELFF. CDR3 DNA: TGTGCCATCGGTCAAGCGGGGCCCGGGGAGCTGTTTTTT.

The chain has TRBV19 and TRBJ2-3, with D maybe TRBD2 (6 bases). With 4 bases removed from V and 10 bases from J, the gap between germline ends came to 21 bases. This CDR3 is 15 amino acids long. The V gene's germline CDR1 is LNHDA and CDR2 SQIVND (reference sequence). The CDR3 is CASSRVGGAIMAQYF. CDR3 DNA sequence: TGTGCCAGTAGTAGGGTTGGCGGGGCCATCATGGCGCAGTATTTT.